The entry that follows covers one T cell receptor (beta chain) sequence. What it recognizes is unknown. The CDR3 sequence is 17 residues long. Germline V gene data show CDR1 as MGHDK and CDR2 as SYGVNS. After removal of 3 bases from V and 5 bases from J, the junction contained 11 bases not matched to a gene. Some clones are missing from TCRdb's copy, which holds only in-frame ones; the method was immunoSEQ multiplex PCR. The sample lists approximately 6,000 clones, about 82% occurring once. Every patient was affected by relapse after autologous stem cell transplantation, while exposure to brentuximab vedotin was not uniform. The record originates from a study of PD-1 blockade in classical Hodgkin lymphoma. Across the whole study: Patients were administered nivolumab (3 mg/kg intravenously) every 2 weeks. Study conclusions and caveats: Some patients started nivolumab under 1 year after ASCT, and they were excluded. Newly diagnosed patients were said to have less baseline TCR diversity than healthy donors did.

The source material was peripheral blood mononuclear cells (PBMCs), sampled before the second cycle of nivolumab. This TCR derives from a human donor with classical Hodgkin lymphoma. The chain joins TRBV25-1 to TRBJ2-1, with 9 nucleotides matching TRBD2. CDR3 nucleotide sequence: TGTGCCAGCAGTGATACGAGGCGGGGGGGGGTAAACAATGAGCAGTTCTTC. Protein sequence: CASSDTRRGGVNNEQFF. Full variable domain (remainder filled in from reference TRBV25-1 and TRBJ2-1): EADIYQTPRYLVIGTGKKITLECSQTMGHDKMYWYQQDPGMELHLIHYSYGVNSTEKGDLSSESTVSRIRTEHFPLTLESARPSHTSQYLCASSDTRRGGVNNEQFFGPGTRLTVL.